These 24 T cell receptor beta chains were all obtained from the same sample, sequenced in a study of blood T cell repertoires in COVID-19. The table came from immunoSEQ multiplex PCR; TCRdb's copy has only in-frame clones and leaves some out. The sample includes about 160,000 clones, approximately 80% of them seen just once. Sequenced sample: peripheral blood. Receptors originate from a man aged 70 or older who had recovered from COVID-19.

The chain couples TRBV18 to TRBJ2-1; TRBD2 agrees at 8 bases. The V gene end was trimmed by 2 bases and the J gene end by 8 bases; junction bases not matched to a gene: 8. CDR3 size: 15 residues. Germline CDR1 is KGHSH and CDR2 is LQKENI. This CDR3 reads CASSPVIAGMDEQFF. As DNA, the CDR3 is TGTGCCAGCTCACCAGTTATAGCGGGAATGGATGAGCAGTTCTTC.

This chain uses TRBV7-2 with TRBJ2-7, with 14 bases identical to TRBD2. Unmatched junction bases numbered 3, after V lost 1 base and J lost 4 bases. CDR3 length: 16 residues. Germline CDR1 SGHTA, CDR2 FQGNSA. CDR3 sequence: CASSLGGTSGSYEQYF. CDR3 bases: TGTGCCAGCAGCTTAGGAGGGACTAGCGGGAGTTACGAGCAGTACTTC.

CDR3 amino acids: CSARDRDAFF. The DNA of the CDR3 is TGCAGTGCTAGAGACAGGGATGCTTTCTTT. The rearrangement links TRBV20-1 to TRBJ1-1, with D perhaps matching TRBD1 (5 bases). The CDR3 consists of 10 residues. Trimming removed 0 bases from V and 11 bases from J, with 7 bases in between. Germline V gene sequence: CDR1 DFQATT, CDR2 SNEGSKA (reference sequence).

The table lists this clone with a few counts. The rearrangement links TRBV6-1 to TRBJ2-7; D call uncertain. This CDR3 is built from 11 residues. The V gene's germline CDR1 is MNHNS and CDR2 SASEGT. Trimming stripped 3 bases from V and 3 bases from J, with 3 bases between. The CDR3 protein is CASSDNYEQYF. The CDR3 bases are TGTGCCAGCAGTGACAACTACGAGCAGTACTTC.

The V gene is TRBV14, the J gene TRBJ2-7, with 10 bases that match TRBD1. V lost 4 bases, J lost 3 bases, and 6 bases stayed unmatched. CDR1 is SGHDN and CDR2 is FVKESK in the germline V gene. CDR3 length: 15 amino acids. CDR3 sequence (DNA): TGTGCCAGCAGCCCGGACTGGACAGGGGGCTACGAGCAGTACTTC. As protein: CASSPDWTGGYEQYF.

The genes are TRBV5-3 and TRBJ2-6; the D is unclear. TRBV5-3 is marked as an open reading frame, function uncertain. The CDR3 spans 18 residues. Trimming removed 0 bases from V and 1 base from J, with 14 bases in between. CDR3 loop: CARSLAGRTDSGANVLTF. In DNA, the CDR3 is TGTGCCAGAAGCTTGGCTGGCCGCACCGATTCTGGGGCCAACGTCCTGACTTTC.

The chain combines TRBV18 with TRBJ2-3; D is possibly TRBD2 (5 bases). Trimming took 1 base from V and 1 from J, leaving 6 bases between them. Germline V CDR1 and CDR2: KGHSH, LQKENI. The CDR3 has 14 amino acids. As DNA, the CDR3 is TGTGCCAGCTCACCACTTAGCGGCACAGATACGCAGTATTTT. Its translation is CASSPLSGTDTQYF.

This clone was detected many times. This chain links TRBV19 with TRBJ2-7, with 7 nucleotides matching TRBD2. After removal of 5 bases from V and 3 bases from J, the junction contained 10 bases not matched to a gene. The CDR3 runs 15 residues. CDR1 is LNHDA and CDR2 is SQIVND in the germline V gene (reference sequence). The CDR3 reads CASSARTSDFYEQYF. In nucleotides, the CDR3 is TGTGCCAGTAGTGCACGTACTAGCGACTTCTACGAGCAGTACTTC.

The rearrangement joins TRBV2 to TRBJ1-5; no reliable D call. V lost 1 base, J lost 2 bases, and 9 bases lay in between. From germline, CDR1 is SNHLY and CDR2 FYNNEI. This CDR3 region has 15 residues. CDR3 DNA sequence: TGTGCCAGCAGTGAAGAGGTCGCGGGCAATCAGCCCCAGCATTTT. Amino acids: CASSEEVAGNQPQHF.

The genes are TRBV5-5 and TRBJ1-1; no reliable D call. Germline values: CDR1 SGHKS, CDR2 YYEKEE (reference sequence). The CDR3 sequence is 15 residues long. Trimming took off 0 bases at V and 13 bases at J, with 22 bases between the two ends. This CDR3 is CASSLGWEFGRKGFF. The CDR3 DNA sequence: TGTGCCAGCAGCTTGGGGTGGGAGTTCGGACGAAAGGGTTTCTTT.

This clone occurred a few times. The V call is TRBV24-1, the J call TRBJ2-2; 11 bases match TRBD2. There are 18 residues in the CDR3. V gave up 5 bases and J gave up 0 bases; unmatched junction bases: 7. Germline CDR1 and CDR2: KGHDR and SFDVKD. The CDR3 region has the DNA TGTGCCACCAGTGGCGGTAGCGGGAGGGCCACGAACACCGGGGAGCTGTTTTTT. Amino acids: CATSGGSGRATNTGELFF.

V is TRBV11-2 and J is TRBJ1-2; 7 bases fit TRBD1. Germline V gene data show CDR1 as SGHAT and CDR2 as FQNNGV. CDR3 size: 13 residues. V was pared by 1 base and J by 7 bases, with 3 bases of the junction left unmatched. The CDR3 region is CASSLGQGSGYTF. The CDR3, as DNA: TGTGCCAGCAGCTTAGGACAGGGCTCTGGCTACACCTTC.

This chain joins TRBV5-1 and TRBJ2-1; possibly TRBD1 for D (7 bases). The V end was cut by 0 bases, the J end by 5 bases, with 15 bases between. This CDR3 region has 16 residues. The germline CDR1 and CDR2 sequences are SGHRS and YFSETQ. The CDR3 sequence is CASSLAGGSSDNEQFF. CDR3 DNA sequence: TGCGCCAGCAGCTTGGCAGGGGGGAGCTCGGACAATGAGCAGTTCTTC.

V and J are TRBV4-2 and TRBJ2-2; possibly TRBD2 for D (6 bases). Germline V gene sequence: CDR1 LGHNA, CDR2 YNFKEQ. V dropped 2 bases and J dropped 4 bases, with 14 bases sitting between them. The CDR3 has 16 residues. The CDR3 coding sequence is TGTGCCAGCAGCCAATTCGCGGGACCTCTCACCGGGGAGCTGTTTTTT. Translated: CASSQFAGPLTGELFF.

The chain carries TRBV4-1 and TRBJ2-1; D is possibly TRBD2 (6 bases). V was pared by 1 base and J by 3 bases, with 13 bases between. Germline assignment: CDR1 MGHRA and CDR2 YSYEKL. This CDR3 comprises 16 residues. CDR3 sequence (DNA): TGCGCCAGCAGCCAAGGTACGGGAGTCGGCTACAATGAGCAGTTCTTC. This gives the protein CASSQGTGVGYNEQFF.

This clone was found once. This chain links TRBV27 with TRBJ2-2, with TRBD2 matching over 10 bases. CDR1 is MNHEY, CDR2 SMNVEV, per germline (reference sequence). CDR3 size: 16 residues. Trimming removed 5 bases from V and 7 bases from J; junction bases left unmatched: 10. The CDR3, as DNA: TGTGCCAGCAGTATTCCGAGCGGGAGGGCCGTCGGGGAGCTGTTTTTT. Translated: CASSIPSGRAVGELFF.

This rearrangement joins TRBV28 to TRBJ2-4; 9 bases agree with TRBD2. Trimming at V came to 6 bases and at J to 6 bases, leaving 3 bases not matched to a gene. In germline, CDR1 is MDHEN, CDR2 SYDVKM. The CDR3 runs 13 residues. This chain's CDR3 is CASRGTSSNIQYF. Here the CDR3 DNA reads TGTGCCAGCAGGGGGACTAGCTCAAACATTCAGTACTTC.

The chain combines TRBV3-1 (or the pseudogene TRBV3-2) with TRBJ2-2; no firm D call. Deletions cut 1 base from V and 4 bases from J, with 7 bases between. Per germline, CDR1 LGHDT and CDR2 YNNKEL (reference sequence). The CDR3 is made up of 14 amino acids. The CDR3 here is CASSQGSTTGELFF. The CDR3, as DNA: TGTGCCAGCAGCCAAGGCAGTACCACCGGGGAGCTGTTTTTT.

J is TRBJ2-1 and V is TRBV9, with 9 bases identical to TRBD1. The germline V gene encodes CDR1 SGDLS and CDR2 YYNGEE. After removal of 0 bases from V and 9 bases from J, the junction contained 10 bases not matched to a gene. This CDR3 comprises 16 residues. For the CDR3, the DNA is TGTGCCAGCAGCGTAGCTGGGGGACAGGGAGGCGGTGAGCAGTTCTTC. Protein product: CASSVAGGQGGGEQFF.

The gene calls are TRBV5-6 and TRBJ1-2; the D is unclear. Between the trimmed V and J ends, which lost 4 bases and 4 bases, there was a span of 11 bases. Germline V gives CDR1 SGHDT, CDR2 YYEEEE. The CDR3 extends over 13 amino acids. In DNA, the CDR3 is TGTGCCAGCAGCCAGAGGGCTAGCTATGGCTACACCTTC. It codes for CASSQRASYGYTF.

The CDR3 region has the DNA TGTGCCAGCAGCGTAGCGACTAGCGGGAGGGCATACAATGAGCAGTTCTTC. This sequence encodes CASSVATSGRAYNEQFF. J is TRBJ2-1 and V is TRBV9; TRBD2 agrees at 14 bases. Trimming removed 0 bases from V and 4 bases from J; junction bases left unmatched: 3. Per germline, CDR1 SGDLS and CDR2 YYNGEE. The CDR3 spans 17 residues.

The chain couples TRBV28 to TRBJ2-2, with 8 bases aligning to TRBD2. The CDR3 extends over 15 amino acids. Germline CDR1 reads MDHEN; CDR2 reads SYDVKM. V lost 6 bases to trimming and J lost 5 bases; unmatched junction nucleotides: 8. The CDR3 loop is CASSRLAGITGELFF. The CDR3 DNA is TGTGCCAGCAGCCGTCTAGCGGGTATTACCGGGGAGCTGTTTTTT.

The rearrangement joins TRBV3-1 (or the pseudogene TRBV3-2) to TRBJ2-3; 15 bases are a match to TRBD2. The CDR3 spans 18 residues. CDR1 and CDR2 (germline): LGHDT, YNNKEL (reference sequence). V lost 4 bases to trimming and J lost 4 bases; unmatched junction nucleotides: 9. The CDR3 region is CASSLWTSGRAGSDTQYF. DNA for the CDR3: TGTGCCAGCAGCCTTTGGACTAGCGGGAGGGCGGGCTCAGATACGCAGTATTTT.

The chain uses TRBV6-6 and TRBJ2-6; 9 positions match TRBD2. Germline assignment: CDR1 MNHNY and CDR2 SVGAGI (reference sequence). The CDR3 extends over 17 amino acids. The V and J ends lost 5 bases and 0 bases, in that order; junction bases with no gene match: 5. CDR3 residues: CASSLTSGSSGANVLTF. The CDR3 nucleotides are TGTGCCAGCAGTCTGACTAGCGGAAGCTCTGGGGCCAACGTCCTGACTTTC.